A single sample gave rise to the 8 T cell receptor beta chains below, sequenced in a study of blood T cell repertoires in COVID-19. TCRdb's table, derived via immunoSEQ multiplex PCR, lists solely in-frame clones and lacks some. The table shows about 40,000 clones, with just under 80% occurring only once. Sequenced material: peripheral blood. The receptor set was obtained from an elderly man with active or convalescent COVID-19.

Only one count was recorded for this clone. V gene TRBV29-1 combines with J gene TRBJ1-1; D is possibly TRBD1 (5 bases). CDR1 is SQVTM, CDR2 ANQGSEA, per germline. CDR3 length: 14 residues. Trimming stripped 3 bases from V and 1 base from J, with 12 bases between. CDR3 amino acids: CSVEEGSTNTEAFF. CDR3 coding DNA: TGCAGCGTTGAGGAGGGGTCGACGAACACTGAAGCTTTCTTT.

The chain joins TRBV6-5 to TRBJ1-2; D is uncertain. The ends were cut back, 7 bases at V and 5 bases at J, with 14 bases in the middle. Germline V CDR1 and CDR2: MNHEY, SVGAGI. The CDR3 is made up of 13 amino acids. This CDR3 reads CASTFHLEYGYTF. The CDR3 DNA is TGTGCCAGCACCTTTCACCTGGAGTATGGCTACACCTTC.

This clone was picked up one time. The chain carries TRBV27 and TRBJ2-3, with D possibly TRBD1 on 5 matching bases. CDR3 length equals 14 residues. V lost 5 bases and J 2 bases, leaving 11 bases between the germline ends. Germline values: CDR1 MNHEY, CDR2 SMNVEV (reference sequence). In DNA, the CDR3 is TGTGCCAGCAGTCTTGACAGATCCACAGATACGCAGTATTTT. Residues: CASSLDRSTDTQYF.

In this sample, this clone turned up once. The chain couples TRBV28 to TRBJ2-7; maybe TRBD2 (7 bases). Trimming pared 4 bases from V and 3 bases from J, leaving 19 bases between. Germline V gives CDR1 MDHEN, CDR2 SYDVKM. This CDR3 contains 16 residues. CDR3 amino acids: CASSWEEGGGLYEQYF. Here the CDR3 DNA reads TGTGCCAGCAGTTGGGAGGAAGGGGGGGGGCTCTACGAGCAGTACTTC.

The rearrangement joins TRBV7-2 to TRBJ2-5; 13 nucleotides agree with TRBD2. Germline V CDR1 and CDR2: SGHTA, FQGNSA. This CDR3 is 20 amino acids long. The trim removed 0 bases at V and 2 bases at J, leaving 12 bases unmatched. CDR3 region: CASSLAETSGGVGGQETQYF. The CDR3 DNA sequence: TGTGCCAGCAGCTTAGCCGAAACTAGCGGGGGGGTTGGAGGGCAAGAGACCCAGTACTTC. The full variable domain, completed using reference TRBV7-2 and TRBJ2-5, is GAGVSQSPSNKVTEKGKDVELRCDPISGHTALYWYRQSLGQGLEFLIYFQGNSAPDKSGLPSDRFSAERTGGSVSTLTIQRTQQEDSAVYLCASSLAETSGGVGGQETQYFGPGTRLLVL.

This chain connects TRBV30 to TRBJ1-2; 7 positions match TRBD1. The V and J ends lost 2 bases and 4 bases, in that order; junction bases with no gene match: 7. Looked up from germline, CDR1 is GTSNPN and CDR2 is SVGIG (reference sequence). The CDR3 spans 14 residues. The CDR3 is CAWSLSWDSYGYTF. Written as DNA, the CDR3 is TGTGCCTGGAGTTTATCCTGGGACAGCTATGGCTACACCTTC.

This chain links TRBV7-6 with TRBJ2-7, with 10 positions matching TRBD2. Germline V CDR1 and CDR2: SGHVS, FNYEAQ. J lost 5 bases, V lost 1 base, and 11 bases had no gene match. CDR3 size: 17 residues. CDR3 in amino acids: CASSLETASGSSHEQYF. Here the CDR3 DNA reads TGTGCCAGCAGCTTAGAGACCGCTAGCGGGAGTTCCCACGAGCAGTACTTC.

The chain couples TRBV5-1 to TRBJ2-7; TRBD2 agrees at 8 bases. From germline, CDR1 is SGHRS and CDR2 YFSETQ. The CDR3 contains 17 residues. The ends lost 3 bases at V and 0 bases at J; junction bases unmatched: 11. The CDR3 spells CASSSAAGGGSSYEQYF. In DNA, the CDR3 is TGCGCCAGCAGCTCCGCCGCGGGGGGCGGGAGCTCCTACGAGCAGTACTTC.